The clone carrying this T cell receptor beta chain turned up a few times. These data are taken from a study of spatial heterogeneity in lung cancer. Specified time point: sample taken at primary tumor resection. Whole RNA, which was extracted from tumor, nontumor lung tissue or frozen PBMC, was sequenced without any cell sorting. TCRdb redid the calling of the 5' RACE reads with MiXCR, one entry per CDR3 protein. The data show about 27,000 distinct CDR3 sequences, with 5.5% to 8% seen just once and more than 13% held by the top ten. This sequence originates from a male donor with early-stage non-small cell lung cancer. The input for sequencing was PBMCs, taken at surgery.

Here the CDR3 reads CSVEDYGTGLRNEQFF. The CDR3 DNA reads as TGCAGCGTTGAAGATTACGGGACAGGGCTTCGGAATGAGCAGTTCTTC. This chain uses TRBV29-1 with TRBJ2-1; 9 bases match TRBD1. The ends lost 0 bases at V and 7 bases at J; junction bases unmatched: 10. Germline assignment: CDR1 SQVTM and CDR2 ANQGSEA. The CDR3 consists of 16 residues.